The 27 T cell receptor beta chains below come from one sample, sequenced in a study of T cell responses to AZD1222 COVID-19 vaccine. Generated by immunoSEQ multiplex PCR, the TCRdb table keeps only in-frame clones and is missing some. Of roughly 110,000 clones in the sample, more than 70% are singletons; the top ten hold roughly 7%. The input for sequencing was peripheral blood, taken on day 0 of AZD1222 vaccination. The receptors were sampled from an adult in good health.

The chain has TRBV6-4 and TRBJ2-3; 8 nucleotides align to TRBD2. Losses at the gene ends were 6 bases for V and 5 bases for J; bases not matched to a gene: 16. The CDR3 totals 17 residues. Germline lookup yields CDR1 MRHNA and CDR2 SNTAGT. The CDR3 sequence: CASSPGVREGELDTQYF. The DNA for the CDR3 is TGTGCCAGCAGCCCTGGGGTCCGGGAGGGCGAGCTAGATACGCAGTATTTT.

This clone was seen only a few times. The gene calls are TRBV9 and TRBJ2-2, with 11 bases lining up with TRBD1. V dropped 3 bases and J dropped 7; count of bases not matched to a gene: 8. Germline V CDR1 and CDR2: SGDLS, YYNGEE. This CDR3 is 16 amino acids long. CDR3 bases: TGTGCCAGCAGCGGGAGGGACAGGGGGGCTATCGGGGAGCTGTTTTTT. It encodes CASSGRDRGAIGELFF.

As concerns this clone: The junction does not match germline at one end; this may be a read error. The genes are TRBV4-1 and TRBJ1-2; D call uncertain. The germline CDR1 and CDR2 sequences are MGHRA and YSYEKL. This CDR3 spans 16 amino acids. CDR3 sequence (DNA): TGCGCCAGCAGACAAGAGGGAGGGCCATCTAACTATGGCTACACCTTC. This translates into CASRQEGGPSNYGYTF.

This chain links TRBV7-9 with TRBJ2-3; 7 nucleotides line up with TRBD1. This CDR3 contains 16 residues. Trimming cost V 2 bases and J 1 base; bases outside gene matches: 6. Germline-derived CDR1 and CDR2 are SEHNR and FQNEAQ (reference sequence). Here the CDR3 reads CASSLLPQGGTDTQYF. The CDR3 nucleotides are TGTGCCAGCAGCTTACTCCCCCAGGGGGGCACAGATACGCAGTATTTT.

This chain connects TRBV4-3 to TRBJ2-3; tentative D call: TRBD2 (6 bases). The V end was cut by 0 bases, the J end by 4 bases, with 17 bases between. Per germline, CDR1 LGHNA and CDR2 YSLEER. The CDR3 has 17 amino acids. The CDR3 spells CASSQDLLASGADTQYF. In DNA form, the CDR3 reads TGCGCCAGCAGCCAAGATCTCCTAGCGTCGGGGGCAGATACGCAGTATTTT.

The rearrangement joins TRBV11-3 to TRBJ2-7; 14 bases fit TRBD2. The CDR3 runs 15 residues. The germline CDR1 and CDR2 sequences are SGHNT and YENEEA. Germline trimming cut 5 bases from V and 3 bases from J; bases unmatched to any gene: 3. The CDR3 nucleotides are TGTGCCAGCAGCATAGGGACTAGCGGGGGCTACGAGCAGTACTTC. As protein: CASSIGTSGGYEQYF.

This chain links TRBV27 with TRBJ2-7; D is unclear. The CDR3 is 12 amino acids. Trimming shortened V by 5 bases and J by 4 bases, and 9 bases separated the two germline ends. Germline CDR1 reads MNHEY; CDR2 reads SMNVEV (reference sequence). The CDR3 region is CASSHDGYEQYF. In nucleotides, the CDR3 is TGTGCCAGCAGTCATGACGGGTACGAGCAGTACTTC.

The chain couples TRBV3-1 (or the pseudogene TRBV3-2) to TRBJ2-1; 11 bases map to TRBD2. This CDR3 spans 15 amino acids. CDR1 is LGHDT, CDR2 YNNKEL, per germline (reference sequence). V shed 1 base, J shed 9 bases, and the junction held 5 bases outside the gene matches. The CDR3, as DNA: TGTGCCAGCAGCCAAGCGGCACTAGCGGGAGCTGAGCAGTTCTTC. Protein product: CASSQAALAGAEQFF.

The chain couples TRBV6-5 to TRBJ2-7; TRBD2 matches 12 bases. V shed 6 bases, J shed 3 bases, and the junction held 6 bases outside the gene matches. Germline CDR1 reads MNHEY; CDR2 reads SVGAGI. The CDR3 spans 15 residues. The chain's CDR3 is CASRRTGLAGYEQYF. As DNA, the CDR3 is TGTGCCAGCAGAAGAACGGGACTAGCGGGCTACGAGCAGTACTTC.

CDR3 protein: CACSPGAHTEAFF. For the CDR3, the DNA is TGTGCCTGCTCGCCAGGGGCCCACACTGAAGCTTTCTTT. The chain links TRBV30 to TRBJ1-1; weak D call: TRBD1 (6 bases). CDR3 length equals 13 residues. V lost 6 bases and J 3 bases, leaving 14 bases between the germline ends. Germline values: CDR1 GTSNPN, CDR2 SVGIG (reference sequence).

The gene calls are TRBV20-1 and TRBJ1-2; 8 bases align to TRBD1. The germline V gene has CDR1 DFQATT and CDR2 SNEGSKA (reference sequence). V shed 3 bases and J 3 bases; nucleotides not matched to a gene: 9. CDR3 length: 15 residues. As DNA, the CDR3 is TGCAGTGCTAGTTTAGGGAACAGGGGGTACTATGGCTACACCTTC. This encodes CSASLGNRGYYGYTF.

The J gene is TRBJ2-2, the V gene TRBV6-5, with TRBD1 matching over 8 bases. V was clipped by 6 bases and J by 1 base; unmatched bases: 4. The CDR3 runs to 15 residues. CDR1 is MNHEY and CDR2 is SVGAGI in the germline V gene. CDR3 loop: CASRPGTGNTGELFF. The CDR3 bases are TGTGCCAGCAGACCCGGGACAGGGAACACCGGGGAGCTGTTTTTT.

This chain joins TRBV5-5 and TRBJ2-1; 8 bases line up with TRBD2. Germline CDR1 SGHKS, CDR2 YYEKEE (reference sequence). Trimming removed 4 bases from V and 9 bases from J; junction bases left unmatched: 15. The CDR3 length is 16 residues. CDR3 sequence reads: CASSNELAVARGEQFF. CDR3 nucleotides: TGTGCCAGCAGCAACGAACTAGCGGTTGCTCGTGGTGAGCAGTTCTTC.

The chain joins TRBV5-1 to TRBJ1-5; TRBD1 aligns across 8 bases. Per the germline V gene, CDR1 is SGHRS and CDR2 is YFSETQ. With 4 bases clipped from V and 4 bases from J, the junction kept 4 bases outside the gene matches. The CDR3 extends over 14 amino acids. CDR3 in DNA: TGCGCCAGCAGCGAACAGGGGGTAAATCAGCCCCAGCATTTT. Its protein product is CASSEQGVNQPQHF.

This clone was seen once. The chain combines TRBV19 with TRBJ2-3; TRBD2 matches at 8 bases. CDR1 and CDR2 (germline): LNHDA, SQIVND (reference sequence). The CDR3 consists of 13 residues. Losses at the gene ends were 5 bases for V and 11 bases for J; bases not matched to a gene: 9. CDR3 amino acids: CASSPEAGAKQYF. In DNA, the CDR3 is TGTGCCAGTAGTCCGGAAGCGGGAGCAAAGCAGTATTTT.

This clone was seen more than once but under ten times. The rearrangement joins TRBV29-1 to TRBJ1-2; D gene ambiguous. This CDR3 has 12 amino acids. Per germline, CDR1 SQVTM and CDR2 ANQGSEA. V was cut by 2 bases and J by 4 bases, with 8 bases left in between. CDR3 sequence: CSVESGVYGYTF. The DNA of the CDR3 is TGCAGCGTTGAATCAGGCGTCTATGGCTACACCTTC.

The chain links TRBV9 to TRBJ1-6; 9 nucleotides agree with TRBD1. V was pared by 2 bases and J by 7 bases, with 1 base of the junction left unmatched. Germline CDR1 and CDR2: SGDLS and YYNGEE. The length of the CDR3 is 14 residues. CDR3 protein: CASSVGQGNSPLHF. The CDR3 DNA follows: TGTGCCAGCAGCGTCGGACAGGGGAATTCACCCCTCCACTTT.

In this sample, this clone turned up once. The chain has TRBV9 and TRBJ1-2; D uncertain. Per germline, CDR1 SGDLS and CDR2 YYNGEE. This CDR3 spans 15 amino acids. V dropped 0 bases and J dropped 7 bases, with 16 bases sitting between them. The CDR3 spells CASSVAYSPPGGYTF. The CDR3 DNA reads as TGTGCCAGCAGCGTAGCCTACTCTCCTCCGGGTGGCTACACCTTC.

The rearrangement uses TRBV3-1 (or the pseudogene TRBV3-2) and TRBJ1-1; no reliable D call. Trimming removed 4 bases from V and 7 bases from J, with 13 bases in between. The CDR3 sequence is 13 residues long. Germline CDR1 reads LGHDT; CDR2 reads YNNKEL (reference sequence). The CDR3 bases are TGTGCCAGCAGCCTAGCGTCTTGGGATGAAGCTTTCTTT. It yields the protein CASSLASWDEAFF.

The V gene is TRBV15, the J gene TRBJ2-3, with D possibly called TRBD1 or TRBD2 (5 bases each). Per the germline V gene, CDR1 is LNHNV and CDR2 is YYDKDF (reference sequence). Deletions cut 1 base from V and 4 bases from J, with 12 bases between. This CDR3 spans 15 amino acids. The CDR3 DNA follows: TGTGCCACCAGCAGAGCGGTGACGGGGCCAGATACGCAGTATTTT. Protein sequence: CATSRAVTGPDTQYF.

The rearrangement uses TRBV12-3 or TRBV12-4 and TRBJ1-5; no clear D gene. V lost 2 bases and J 3 bases, leaving 5 bases between the germline ends. There are 13 residues in the CDR3. The CDR3 nucleotides read TGTGCCAGCAGTTTACTCAACAATCAGCCCCAGCATTTT. Translation: CASSLLNNQPQHF.

The chain combines TRBV6-2 or TRBV6-3 with TRBJ2-1; D is ambiguous. Between the trimmed V and J ends, which lost 4 bases and 8 bases, there was a span of 6 bases. The germline CDR1 and CDR2 sequences are MNHEY and SVGEGT. The length of the CDR3 is 11 residues. Here the CDR3 reads CASSLSHEQFF. DNA of the CDR3: TGTGCCAGCAGTTTATCGCATGAGCAGTTCTTC.

This sequence joins TRBV14 and TRBJ1-4; D is uncertain. CDR3 size: 14 residues. The V gene lost 4 bases and the J gene lost 6 bases, with 12 bases spanning the gap. Germline V gives CDR1 SGHDN, CDR2 FVKESK. CDR3 bases: TGTGCCAGCAGCCGGTGGGGTGGGGATGAAAAACTGTTTTTT. Residues: CASSRWGGDEKLFF.

The rearrangement uses TRBV4-2 and TRBJ1-5; D unresolved. The CDR3 contains 16 residues. Trimming stripped 4 bases from V and 2 bases from J, with 15 bases between. CDR1 is LGHNA and CDR2 is YNFKEQ in the germline V gene. This CDR3 is CASSLYIKLCNQPQHF. The CDR3, as DNA: TGTGCCAGCAGCCTGTACATAAAGTTGTGCAATCAGCCCCAGCATTTT.

This clone was seen a handful of times. CDR3 nucleotides: TGCGCCAGCAGCCAATTTACTAGCACAGATACGCAGTATTTT. This gives the protein CASSQFTSTDTQYF. This sequence joins TRBV4-3 and TRBJ2-3, with D hard to call. The germline gives CDR1 LGHNA, CDR2 YSLEER. V was trimmed by 2 bases and J by 0 bases, leaving 6 bases between them. The CDR3 is 14 amino acids.

This chain links TRBV19 with TRBJ1-2; D remains ambiguous. Trimming pared 5 bases from V and 3 bases from J, leaving 7 bases between. CDR3 length equals 12 residues. Looked up from germline, CDR1 is LNHDA and CDR2 is SQIVND (reference sequence). CDR3 amino acids: CASSPSYYGYTF. The CDR3 DNA follows: TGTGCCAGTAGTCCCTCGTACTATGGCTACACCTTC.

V and J are TRBV5-1 and TRBJ1-5; weak D call: TRBD1 (6 bases). V shed 4 bases and J shed 7 bases, with 24 bases lying between them. CDR1 is SGHRS, CDR2 YFSETQ, per germline. The CDR3 spans 17 residues. CDR3 protein: CASSPVPLDSLNQPQHF. In DNA, the CDR3 is TGCGCCAGCAGCCCAGTCCCATTGGACAGTCTGAACCAGCCCCAGCATTTT.